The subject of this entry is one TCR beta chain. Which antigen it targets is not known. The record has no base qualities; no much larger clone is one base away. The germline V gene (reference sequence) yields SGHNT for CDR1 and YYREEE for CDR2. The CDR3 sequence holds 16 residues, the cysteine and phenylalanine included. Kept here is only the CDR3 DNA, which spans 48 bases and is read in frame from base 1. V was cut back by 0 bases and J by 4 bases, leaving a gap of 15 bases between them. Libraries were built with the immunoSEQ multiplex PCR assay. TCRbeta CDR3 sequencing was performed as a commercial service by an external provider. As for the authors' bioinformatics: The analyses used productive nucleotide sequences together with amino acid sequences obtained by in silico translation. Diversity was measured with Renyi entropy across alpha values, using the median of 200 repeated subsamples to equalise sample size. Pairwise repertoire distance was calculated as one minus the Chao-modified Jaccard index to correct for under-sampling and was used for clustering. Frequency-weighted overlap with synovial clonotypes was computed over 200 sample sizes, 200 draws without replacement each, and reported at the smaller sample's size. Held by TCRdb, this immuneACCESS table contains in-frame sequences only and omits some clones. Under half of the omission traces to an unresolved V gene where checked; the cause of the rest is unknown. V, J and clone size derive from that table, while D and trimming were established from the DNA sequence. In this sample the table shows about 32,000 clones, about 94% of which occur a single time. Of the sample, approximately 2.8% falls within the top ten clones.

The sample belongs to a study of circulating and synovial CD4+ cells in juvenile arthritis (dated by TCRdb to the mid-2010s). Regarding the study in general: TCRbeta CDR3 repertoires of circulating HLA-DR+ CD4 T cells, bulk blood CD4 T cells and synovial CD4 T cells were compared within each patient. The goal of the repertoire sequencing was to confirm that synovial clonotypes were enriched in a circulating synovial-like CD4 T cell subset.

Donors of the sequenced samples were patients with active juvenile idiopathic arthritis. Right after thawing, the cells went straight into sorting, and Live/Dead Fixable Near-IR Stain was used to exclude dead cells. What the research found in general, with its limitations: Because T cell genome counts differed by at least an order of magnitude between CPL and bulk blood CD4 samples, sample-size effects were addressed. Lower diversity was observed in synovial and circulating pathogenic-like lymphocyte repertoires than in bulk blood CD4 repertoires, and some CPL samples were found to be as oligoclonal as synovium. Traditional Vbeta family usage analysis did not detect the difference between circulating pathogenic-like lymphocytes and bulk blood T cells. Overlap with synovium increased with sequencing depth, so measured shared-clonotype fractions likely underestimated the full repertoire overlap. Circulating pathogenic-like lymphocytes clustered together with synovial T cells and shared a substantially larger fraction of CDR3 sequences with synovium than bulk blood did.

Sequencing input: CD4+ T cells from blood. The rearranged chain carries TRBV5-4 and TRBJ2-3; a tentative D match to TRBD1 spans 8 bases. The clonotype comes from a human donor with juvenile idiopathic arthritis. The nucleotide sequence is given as TGTGCCAGCAGCTTGGCGCCCACAGGGGGGGCAGATACGCAGTATTTT. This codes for CASSLAPTGGADTQYF. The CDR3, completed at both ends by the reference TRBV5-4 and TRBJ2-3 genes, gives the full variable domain ETGVTQSPTHLIKTRGQQVTLRCSSQSGHNTVSWYQQALGQGPQFIFQYYREEENGRGNFPPRFSGLQFPNYSSELNVNALELDDSALYLCASSLAPTGGADTQYFGPGTRLTVL.